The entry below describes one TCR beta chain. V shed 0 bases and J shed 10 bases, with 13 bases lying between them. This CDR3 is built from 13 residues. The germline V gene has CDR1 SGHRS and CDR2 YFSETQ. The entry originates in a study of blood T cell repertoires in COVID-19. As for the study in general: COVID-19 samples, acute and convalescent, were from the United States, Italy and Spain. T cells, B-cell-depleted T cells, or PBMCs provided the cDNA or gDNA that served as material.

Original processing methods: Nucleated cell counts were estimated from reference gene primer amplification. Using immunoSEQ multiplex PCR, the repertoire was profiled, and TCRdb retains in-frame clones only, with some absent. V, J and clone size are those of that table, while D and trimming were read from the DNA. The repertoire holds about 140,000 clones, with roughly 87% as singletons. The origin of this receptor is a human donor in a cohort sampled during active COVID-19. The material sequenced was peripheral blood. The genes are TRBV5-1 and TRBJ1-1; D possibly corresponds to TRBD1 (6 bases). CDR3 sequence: CASSLGMGARAFF. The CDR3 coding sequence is TGCGCCAGCAGCTTGGGTATGGGGGCGCGAGCTTTCTTT.